This record concerns one TCR beta chain sequence. These data are taken from a study of CD4 T cells in relation to SARS-CoV-2 and coronaviruses. Study as a whole: The restricting HLA molecule for shared crossreactive spike epitopes was mapped.

This CDR3 is 12 amino acids long. Germline trimming cut 10 bases from V and 3 bases from J; bases unmatched to any gene: 4. Per the germline V gene, CDR1 is ENHRY and CDR2 is SYGVKD. TCRdb's copy holds only in-frame clones and misses some; the assay was immunoSEQ multiplex PCR. The data hold tens of thousands of clones, with about 95% observed a single time. The unexposed donors gave CD4+ T cells in about 2010-2019, prior to COVID-19. CD4 enrichment then naive enrichment separated naive from memory CD4+ cells. The material sequenced was naive CD4+ T cells from PBMCs. This sample's subset: naive CD4+ T cells isolated by negative enrichment. This TCR derives from a human donor in good health. This chain joins TRBV10-3 and TRBJ2-7, with 9 bases matching TRBD1. The CDR3 protein is CATQGADYEQYF. The CDR3 DNA reads TGTGCCACACAGGGGGCCGACTACGAGCAGTACTTC.